This is a list of T cell receptor beta chains from one sample in a study of cytotoxic CD8 clonotypes in ibrutinib-treated CLL. Sequencing used immunoSEQ multiplex PCR; TCRdb keeps in-frame clones, though not all of them. The top ten hold about 9.5% of the sample, which has 35,000 to 50,000 clones, less than 85% seen once. The specimen was PBMCs, collected at disease progression, from a patient treated with ibrutinib. Receptors were obtained from a human donor with chronic lymphocytic leukemia. The CDR3 runs from the conserved cysteine through the conserved F or W. D genes are given only for firm matches. A row's size may be missing; if present it is once, few, many or a size class.

clone_size j_call d_call v_call cdr3_length cdr3_aa cdr3_nt
few TRBJ2-2 TRBD1 TRBV2 16 CASSGTAPLNTGELFF TGTGCCAGCAGCGGGACAGCTCCCCTCAACACCGGGGAGCTGTTTTTT
few TRBJ2-7 NA TRBV27 14 CASAPLTGSYEQYF TGTGCCAGCGCCCCTCTTACAGGCTCCTACGAGCAGTACTTC
NA TRBJ1-2 NA TRBV9 15 CASSVGIGAKYGYTF TGTGCCAGCAGCGTAGGAATCGGGGCTAAATATGGCTACACCTTC
NA TRBJ2-5 NA TRBV7-7 13 CASSLGLRETQYF TGTGCTAGCAGCTTAGGCCTACGAGAGACCCAGTACTTC
once TRBJ2-6 NA TRBV28 13 CASTPRGANVLTF TGTGCCAGCACCCCCAGGGGGGCCAACGTCCTGACTTTC
few TRBJ2-7 TRBD2 TRBV27 17 CASSRGAVAGVLREQYF TGTGCCAGCAGCCGCGGAGCCGTAGCGGGAGTGTTGAGGGAGCAGTACTTC
NA TRBJ2-2 NA TRBV11-3 15 CASRMTSANTGELFF TGTGCCAGCAGGATGACTAGTGCGAACACCGGGGAGCTGTTTTTT
NA TRBJ2-3 NA TRBV19 13 CASSIEEANTQYF TGTGCCAGTAGTATAGAAGAGGCAAATACGCAGTATTTT
NA TRBJ2-1 TRBD1 TRBV10-3 19 CAISNRPGTGVSSYNEQFF TGTGCCATCAGTAATCGTCCCGGGACAGGGGTTAGCTCCTACAATGAGCAGTTCTTC
NA TRBJ2-1 TRBD1 TRBV7-3 16 CASSKGALSSYNEQFF TGTGCCAGCAGCAAGGGGGCCTTGAGCTCCTACAATGAGCAGTTCTTC
NA TRBJ1-5 NA TRBV14 13 CASSPDSNQPQHF TGTGCCAGCAGCCCGGACAGCAATCAGCCCCAGCATTTT
NA TRBJ2-1 NA TRBV5-1 14 CASTRGSGVNEQFF TGCGCCAGCACCCGAGGATCAGGGGTCAATGAGCAGTTCTTC
NA TRBJ2-2 TRBD1 TRBV7-8 16 CASSLVTGGNTGELFF TGTGCCAGCAGCTTAGTCACAGGGGGAAACACCGGGGAGCTGTTTTTT
NA TRBJ1-1 NA TRBV5-1 13 CASSLDMNTEAFF TGCGCCAGCAGCTTGGACATGAACACTGAAGCTTTCTTT